This T cell receptor beta chain was identified during a study of blood T cell repertoires in COVID-19. Overall study context: Collection of acute and convalescent COVID-19 samples took place in the United States, Italy and Spain. The cDNA or gDNA used as material had been derived from T cells, B-cell-depleted T cells, or PBMCs.

Trimming left V 3 bases short and J 5 bases short, with 13 bases between. Looked up from germline, CDR1 is MNHEY and CDR2 is SMNVEV (reference sequence). This CDR3 spans 14 amino acids. Data came from immunoSEQ multiplex PCR; TCRdb stores just in-frame clones and leaves some out. The table has 90,000 to 100,000 clones, about 87% seen once; the top ten hold 15% to 19%. Input material: peripheral blood. The source is a human donor in a cohort sampled during active COVID-19. The gene calls are TRBV27 and TRBJ1-1; possibly TRBD1 for D (6 bases). The CDR3 is CASSLVQGGTEAFF. CDR3 DNA sequence: TGTGCCAGCAGTTTGGTACAGGGTGGGACTGAAGCTTTCTTT.